This T cell receptor beta chain was identified in a study of OX40 agonist ivuxolimab in advanced cancers. Notes on the research overall: Ivuxolimab was an agonistic, fully human IgG2 monoclonal antibody directed against OX40 (CD134), a costimulatory receptor. Intravenous ivuxolimab was administered to patients every 2 weeks at six dose levels: 0.01, 0.1, 0.3, 1.5, 3 and 10 mg/kg. Among the roughly 50 dose-escalation patients, around 19 had hepatocellular carcinoma, 15 melanoma, 9 renal cell carcinoma and 9 head and neck cancer. In the dose-escalation cohort, more than 80% of patients were male, and the mean age was roughly 60 years with a range of roughly 23 to 79. Patients were allowed to have had prior anti-PD-1, anti-PD-L1 or anti-CTLA-4 therapy, and approximately 40% of the dose-escalation patients had been treated with checkpoint inhibitors. Partial responses were achieved by three dose-escalation patients, of whom one had hepatocellular carcinoma and two had cutaneous melanoma. The purpose of peripheral TCRbeta sequencing was to test whether ivuxolimab changed TCR sequence diversity and led to clonal T-cell expansion. The paper reports the monotherapy dose-escalation portion (N of about 54 patients) of the phase I ivuxolimab trial.

Genomic DNA was extracted from sorted cells for sequencing of the TCRbeta CDR3 region. TCRbeta CDR3 regions were sequenced using the immunoSEQ Assay. TCRdb re-hosts the immuneACCESS table, in-frame sequences only. Its copies lack some clones; in the studies checked, an unresolved V gene accounts for under half of them, and the cause for the rest is not known. In all, the sample holds some 86,000 clones, and less than 95% of those were seen once. The leading ten clones occupy 0.33% of the sample. Patients with autoimmune disease history or receiving systemic immunosuppression were excluded from the trial. Peripheral blood for TCR sequencing was collected from all dose cohorts at baseline, on cycle 4 day 1, and on cycle 7 day 1. Samples came from an open-label, multicenter, first-in-human phase I dose-escalation trial of ivuxolimab. Adults with locally advanced or metastatic melanoma, renal cell, hepatocellular, or head and neck squamous cell carcinoma were enrolled in the trial. Before TCR sequencing, CD4+ T cells and CD8+ T cells from peripheral blood were sorted into separate populations.

Remarks on this clone: Its antigen is unknown. Per-nucleotide qualities are absent, and no much larger clonotype sits a single base away. This specimen includes other DNA sequences encoding the same CDR3.

The investigation overall reported the following: After ivuxolimab, more expanded clones were found on average in CD8+ T cells than in CD4+ T cells. In the 0.1-3.0 mg/kg groups, partial responders were among the patients with the lowest normalized peripheral clonal expansion, particularly in CD8+ T cells. Antigen specificity was not determined for the clonally expanded peripheral T cells. At doses of 0.1 to 3.0 mg/kg, clonal expansion of both CD4+ and CD8+ T cells in blood was seen between baseline and week 6. Low levels of normalized T-cell clonal expansion were also seen in some nonresponding patients.

The receptor was derived from an adult with an advanced solid tumor such as melanoma, head and neck, liver or kidney cancer. The starting material was CD4+ or CD8+ T cells sorted from blood, obtained in a trial of the OX40 agonist ivuxolimab.

DNA sequence: TGTGCCAGCAGCGTAGGCAACAGAGAAGAGACCCAGTACTTC. The translation is CASSVGNREETQYF. This chain is built from TRBV9 and TRBJ2-5; a confident D gene designation cannot be given. The germline V gene encodes CDR1 SGDLS and CDR2 YYNGEE. V gives up 0 bases and J gives up 3 bases, and the segment between their germline ends measures 9 bases. From the cysteine up to the phenylalanine, the CDR3 has a length of 14 residues. Solely the CDR3 DNA is kept, with 42 bases framed from the first base.